The clone carrying this T cell receptor beta chain has only a few counts. The target antigen is unknown. This sample was included in a study of early T cells in non-severe SARS-CoV-2 infection. For the study at large: Sequenced bulk RNA came from whole blood that was unsorted, and chains were unpaired. Study-level points and caveats: Matching results from VDJdb favored anti-spike CD8 responses, leaving private and CD4 specificities undetected.

CDR1 and CDR2 (germline): KGHSH, LQKENI. CDR3 size: 14 residues. J gave up 2 bases and V 3 bases, and 3 bases lay outside the gene matches. Attachment of unique molecular identifiers was made to individual cDNA molecules. TCRdb re-called the 5' RACE reads through MiXCR, storing one row per CDR3 protein. Here the sample spans 30,000 to 40,000 distinct CDR3 sequences, 5% being singletons. The sample was whole blood. The receptor was isolated from an adult who was a healthcare worker with PCR-confirmed SARS-CoV-2 infection or an uninfected control (not recorded which). The chain carries TRBV18 and TRBJ2-7; 8 nucleotides agree with TRBD1. The CDR3, as DNA: TGTGCCAGCTCACCGGGACAGGTCACCTACGAGCAGTACTTC. This sequence encodes CASSPGQVTYEQYF.